These 31 T cell receptor beta chains share one sample of origin, sequenced in a study of post-analysis software for immune sequencing data (dated by TCRdb to between 2015 and 2017). Results and caveats for the whole study, not just this receptor: Significantly higher frequencies in patients than in controls were found for five or six TRBV segments, including TRBV5-6, TRBV5-1 and TRBV20-1.

These receptors have no known antigen. Library preparation employed PCR. Sequenced using an Illumina HiSeq 2500. To reduce PCR and sequencing biases, unique molecular identifiers were built into the TCR beta cDNA libraries. TCRdb reran the public reads through fastp at Q25 and MiXCR, keeping productive beta chains. CDR3 protein sequences are deduplicated, and each keeps its most common genes and DNA. The sample contains more than 450,000 distinct CDR3 sequences, 44% of them found a single time. Of the sample, more than 1.5% falls within the top ten clones. The specimen was blood. The receptor set was obtained from a girl aged 5-17 years with multiple sclerosis.

To note about this clonotype: One junction end does not reproduce the germline sequence, and a read error may be involved. This chain connects TRBV7-7 to TRBJ1-1, with D hard to call. This CDR3 spans 13 amino acids. The germline CDR1 and CDR2 sequences are SSHAT and FNYEAQ (reference sequence). Here the CDR3 DNA reads TGTGCTAGCAGCAAACAAGCGAACACTGAAGCTTTCTTT. Its protein is CASSKQANTEAFF.

The chain has TRBV5-1 and TRBJ2-5; 10 bases line up with TRBD2. Trimming removed 7 bases from V and 0 bases from J; junction bases left unmatched: 12. The CDR3 has 17 residues. Germline V CDR1 and CDR2: SGHRS, YFSETQ. This CDR3 is CASCPSGLAAYQETQYF. The DNA of the CDR3 is TGCGCCAGCTGTCCTTCTGGACTAGCGGCGTACCAAGAGACCCAGTACTTC.

This clonotype was detected a few times. The J gene is TRBJ2-1, the V gene TRBV6-5, with a tentative D call TRBD1 (5 bases). This CDR3 has 13 residues. Trimming left V 3 bases short and J 7 bases short, with 10 bases between. The germline V gene has CDR1 MNHEY and CDR2 SVGAGI. DNA of the CDR3: TGTGCCAGCAGTTATAAACAGGATAATGAGCAGTTCTTC. It codes for CASSYKQDNEQFF.

V and J are TRBV5-1 and TRBJ2-5; D might be TRBD2 (5 bases). V dropped 4 bases and J dropped 5 bases, with 15 bases sitting between them. CDR1 is SGHRS, CDR2 YFSETQ, per germline. This CDR3 spans 14 amino acids. CDR3 sequence reads: CASSPGGLRETQYF. The DNA of the CDR3 is TGCGCCAGCAGCCCCGGAGGCCTCCGGGAGACCCAGTACTTC. Drawing the rest from reference TRBV5-1 and TRBJ2-5, the complete variable domain is KAGVTQTPRYLIKTRGQQVTLSCSPISGHRSVSWYQQTPGQGLQFLFEYFSETQRNKGNFPGRFSGRQFSNSRSEMNVSTLELGDSALYLCASSPGGLRETQYFGPGTRLLVL.

This chain links TRBV10-3 with TRBJ1-6; tentatively, D is TRBD1 (5 bases). There are 14 residues in the CDR3. The ends were cut back, 7 bases at V and 7 bases at J, with 14 bases in the middle. Per the germline V gene, CDR1 is ENHRY and CDR2 is SYGVKD. This CDR3 reads CAITGDRQNSPLHF. The CDR3 region has the DNA TGTGCCATCACTGGGGACCGCCAAAATTCACCCCTCCACTTT.

The chain carries TRBV20-1 and TRBJ1-2; no clear D. V lost 3 bases, J lost 0 bases, and 11 bases lay in between. The CDR3 totals 14 residues. CDR1 and CDR2 from the germline V gene are DFQATT and SNEGSKA (reference sequence). The CDR3 DNA is TGCAGTGCTAGTCATCGGGTTCCTAACTATGGCTACACCTTC. Translated, it gives CSASHRVPNYGYTF.

V is TRBV5-1 and J is TRBJ1-1; D is undetermined. The CDR3 totals 12 residues. From germline, CDR1 is SGHRS and CDR2 YFSETQ. Trimming took off 7 bases at V and 4 bases at J, with 11 bases between the two ends. Here the CDR3 reads CASGELITEAFF. The CDR3 DNA is TGCGCCAGCGGGGAGCTTATCACTGAAGCTTTCTTT.

The chain carries TRBV7-9 and TRBJ1-6; D perhaps matches TRBD1 (5 bases). The germline V gene has CDR1 SEHNR and CDR2 FQNEAQ (reference sequence). The V gene lost 0 bases and the J gene lost 9 bases, with 15 bases spanning the gap. The length of the CDR3 is 16 residues. CDR3 in DNA: TGTGCCAGCAGCTTAGCTTCCGGGGGGGTCGCTTCACCCCTCCACTTT. Amino acids: CASSLASGGVASPLHF. The variable domain in full, with the rest retrieved from reference TRBV7-9 and TRBJ1-6, is DTGVSQNPRHKITKRGQNVTFRCDPISEHNRLYWYRQTLGQGPEFLTYFQNEAQLEKSRLLSDRFSAERPKGSFSTLEIQRTEQGDSAMYLCASSLASGGVASPLHFGNGTRLTVT.

The DNA of the CDR3 is TGTGCCAGCGGGTGGACAGAGCAGTACTTC. The encoded protein is CASGWTEQYF. The chain recombines TRBV6-5 with TRBJ2-1; D might be TRBD1 (5 bases). The J call could be wrong; TRBJ2-7 is a better fit for the DNA end. CDR1 MNHEY and CDR2 SVGAGI come from the germline V gene. The CDR3 sequence is 10 residues long.

The rearrangement uses TRBV29-1 and TRBJ2-5, with D uncertain. Germline lookup yields CDR1 SQVTM and CDR2 ANQGSEA. V lost 7 bases and J lost 3, with 12 bases in between. The CDR3 runs to 12 residues. The CDR3 nucleotides are TGCAGCGCTGCAGAGGTGGAAGAGACCCAGTACTTC. Its translation is CSAAEVEETQYF.

This chain connects TRBV4-1 to TRBJ1-2; TRBD1 is a possible D gene (6 bases). V was shortened by 4 bases and J by 0 bases, with 12 bases between the two germline ends. This CDR3 spans 15 amino acids. CDR1 and CDR2 (germline): MGHRA, YSYEKL. The CDR3 loop reads CASSPPTGTNYGYTF. DNA for the CDR3: TGCGCCAGCAGCCCCCCGACAGGCACTAACTATGGCTACACCTTC.

About this clonotype itself: A much larger clonotype is one base distant, so this may be a read error. This chain uses TRBV6-1 with TRBJ2-1; TRBD2 agrees at 7 bases. This CDR3 has 16 residues. Germline V gene sequence: CDR1 MNHNS, CDR2 SASEGT. In DNA, the CDR3 is TGTGCCAACAGTCAAGAGCCGGGGGGCTCCTACAATGAGCAGTTCTTC. Translation gives CANSQEPGGSYNEQFF.

This rearrangement joins TRBV18 to TRBJ2-3; 9 nucleotides agree with TRBD1. The V gene's germline CDR1 is KGHSH and CDR2 LQKENI. This CDR3 comprises 17 residues. The ends lost 0 bases at V and 2 bases at J; junction bases unmatched: 6. The CDR3 reads CASSPPVGDRDTDTQYF. The CDR3 DNA is TGTGCCAGCTCACCACCGGTAGGGGACAGGGACACAGATACGCAGTATTTT.

This clonotype has only a few counts. The chain uses TRBV12-3 or TRBV12-4 and TRBJ2-7; the D gene is possibly TRBD1 (5 bases). The CDR3 totals 16 residues. Trimming removed 1 base from V and 4 bases from J, with 17 bases in between. The DNA for the CDR3 is TGTGCCAGCAGTTTAGTAAGGTTCTCTAAGGGGTACGAGCAGTACTTC. This sequence encodes CASSLVRFSKGYEQYF.

The chain has TRBV20-1 and TRBJ2-3; 10 bases agree with TRBD2. Germline V gene data show CDR1 as DFQATT and CDR2 as SNEGSKA (reference sequence). The CDR3 spans 15 residues. Germline trimming cut 0 bases from V and 4 bases from J; bases unmatched to any gene: 4. DNA for the CDR3: TGCAGTGCTAGAGACCTAGCGGGAGCCGCAGATACGCAGTATTTT. Its protein is CSARDLAGAADTQYF.

The chain recombines TRBV11-1 with TRBJ1-1, with 8 bases lining up with TRBD1. V shed 2 bases and J 5 bases; nucleotides not matched to a gene: 4. Germline V gene data show CDR1 as SGHAT and CDR2 as FQDESV (reference sequence). The CDR3 has 14 residues. CDR3: CASSLNRGATEAFF. Here the CDR3 DNA reads TGTGCCAGCAGCTTAAACAGGGGGGCGACTGAAGCTTTCTTT.

This clonotype appeared a few times. This sequence joins TRBV28 and TRBJ2-1; 7 bases line up with TRBD1. Germline assignment: CDR1 MDHEN and CDR2 SYDVKM. CDR3 size: 16 residues. With 4 bases clipped from V and 6 bases from J, the junction kept 12 bases outside the gene matches. The CDR3 DNA reads TGTGCCAGCAGTTCCCCCCTCGGACAGGAGTTCAATGAGCAGTTCTTC. It codes for CASSSPLGQEFNEQFF.

The rearrangement joins TRBV5-1 to TRBJ2-3; perhaps TRBD2 as D (5 bases). This CDR3 is 15 amino acids long. Deletions cut 0 bases from V and 4 bases from J, with 12 bases between. CDR1 and CDR2 (germline): SGHRS, YFSETQ. The CDR3 coding sequence is TGCGCCAGCAGCTTGGGGGCTAGCAACGCAGATACGCAGTATTTT. Amino acids: CASSLGASNADTQYF.

The J gene is TRBJ1-2, the V gene TRBV12-3 or TRBV12-4; no firm D call. The CDR3 has 12 residues. V was clipped by 5 bases and J by 7 bases, with 11 bases between them. The DNA of the CDR3 is TGTGCCAGCAGTCCGAGGAGCTCTGGCTACACCTTC. Its protein is CASSPRSSGYTF.

V gene TRBV12-3 or TRBV12-4 combines with J gene TRBJ1-6; the match to TRBD1 covers 7 bases. The CDR3 is made up of 14 amino acids. V lost 4 bases to trimming and J lost 8 bases; unmatched junction nucleotides: 5. The CDR3 spells CASSYDREDSPLHF. In nucleotides, the CDR3 is TGTGCCAGCAGTTATGACAGGGAGGATTCACCCCTCCACTTT.

This chain connects TRBV6-1 to TRBJ1-1; no clear D. Trimming stripped 4 bases from V and 5 bases from J, with 8 bases between. The V gene's germline CDR1 is MNHNS and CDR2 SASEGT. CDR3 length equals 12 residues. The CDR3, as DNA: TGTGCCAGCAGTGTGGCGGAAACTGAAGCTTTCTTT. It yields the protein CASSVAETEAFF.

The V call is TRBV15, the J call TRBJ2-1; 7 positions match TRBD2. The germline CDR1 and CDR2 sequences are LNHNV and YYDKDF (reference sequence). The CDR3 runs to 16 residues. The V segment lost 4 bases and the J segment 0 bases; nucleotides outside the gene matches: 6. CDR3 sequence: CATSTASGRSYNEQFF. DNA of the CDR3: TGTGCCACCAGCACCGCTAGCGGCCGCTCCTACAATGAGCAGTTCTTC.

This clonotype was observed a few times. The CDR3, as DNA: TGTGCCATCAGTGAGGGGCAGGGCAATGAGCAGTTCTTC. This encodes CAISEGQGNEQFF. The V call is TRBV10-3, the J call TRBJ2-1; D may be TRBD1 (5 bases). The V end lost 2 bases, the J end lost 6 bases, and 8 bases lay between the germline ends. This CDR3 has 13 residues. The V gene's germline CDR1 is ENHRY and CDR2 SYGVKD.

This clonotype was seen a few times. The chain carries TRBV11-2 and TRBJ2-3; unclear D gene. The CDR3 contains 16 residues. Germline values: CDR1 SGHAT, CDR2 FQNNGV. V dropped 5 bases and J dropped 0 bases, with 15 bases sitting between them. The CDR3 sequence: CASSKSWGTSTDTQYF. The CDR3 DNA is TGTGCCAGCAGCAAAAGTTGGGGAACTAGCACAGATACGCAGTATTTT.

This rearrangement joins TRBV12-3 or TRBV12-4 to TRBJ1-4, with 8 bases that match TRBD1. This CDR3 contains 14 residues. The junction had 9 bases not matched to a gene; V was cut back by 7 bases and J by 8 bases. The CDR3 here is CASTEDRDREKLFF. The CDR3 DNA is TGTGCCAGCACCGAGGACAGGGATAGGGAAAAACTGTTTTTT.

Turning to this clonotype: This may come from a read error, since a much larger clone is one base off. V usage is TRBV9 and J usage is TRBJ2-5, with D possibly TRBD2 on 6 matching bases. Trimming stripped 3 bases from V and 11 bases from J, with 20 bases between. CDR1 and CDR2 (germline): SGDLS, YYNGEE. The length of the CDR3 is 14 residues. The CDR3 spells CASSAQGSGNEQYF. Here the CDR3 DNA reads TGTGCCAGCAGCGCCCAGGGTAGCGGCAATGAGCAGTACTTC. Filled out from reference TRBV9 and TRBJ2-5, the complete variable domain reads DSGVTQTPKHLITATGQRVTLRCSPRSGDLSVYWYQQSLDQGLQFLIQYYNGEERAKGNILERFSAQQFPDLHSELNLSSLELGDSALYFCASSAQGSGNEQYFGPGTRLLVL.

This clonotype was found a few times. This chain links TRBV29-1 with TRBJ1-4; TRBD1 might be the D (5 bases). V dropped 1 base and J dropped 8 bases, with 8 bases sitting between them. CDR3 length: 12 amino acids. Looked up from germline, CDR1 is SQVTM and CDR2 is ANQGSEA. The CDR3 DNA reads as TGCAGCGTTGAAGGAGGGGCGGAAAAACTGTTTTTT. Its protein is CSVEGGAEKLFF.

This clonotype was detected only once. The genes are TRBV7-9 and TRBJ1-1; tentative D call: TRBD1 (5 bases). CDR3 size: 15 residues. Trimming shortened V by 6 bases and J by 6 bases, and 20 bases separated the two germline ends. Germline values: CDR1 SEHNR, CDR2 FQNEAQ (reference sequence). Here the CDR3 reads CASSFEGELRAEAFF. In DNA form, the CDR3 reads TGTGCCAGCAGTTTTGAAGGGGAACTGAGGGCTGAAGCTTTCTTT.

This chain links TRBV20-1 with TRBJ1-6, with 10 nucleotides matching TRBD1. The CDR3 totals 16 residues. V gave up 0 bases and J gave up 8 bases; unmatched junction bases: 7. Germline V gene sequence: CDR1 DFQATT, CDR2 SNEGSKA (reference sequence). Here the CDR3 reads CSARDRGQGHHSPLHF. In DNA, the CDR3 is TGCAGTGCTAGAGATCGGGGACAGGGGCACCATTCACCCCTCCACTTT.

The V call is TRBV5-5, the J call TRBJ2-3; 7 bases line up with TRBD2. The junction had 10 bases not matched to a gene; V was cut back by 0 bases and J by 6 bases. Germline V lookup: CDR1 SGHKS, CDR2 YYEKEE (reference sequence). This CDR3 region has 16 residues. CDR3 region: CASSLGRGTNVDTQYF. The CDR3 nucleotides are TGTGCCAGCAGCTTGGGCCGGGGGACTAATGTGGATACGCAGTATTTT.

The chain recombines TRBV11-2 with TRBJ2-5; 11 bases match TRBD1. With V trimmed by 6 bases and J by 3 bases, 9 bases remained unmatched. Looked up from germline, CDR1 is SGHAT and CDR2 is FQNNGV. The CDR3 has 16 residues. The CDR3 bases are TGTGCCAGCAGTGGCAGAGGACAGGGGGCCAAAGAGACCCAGTACTTC. Residues: CASSGRGQGAKETQYF.